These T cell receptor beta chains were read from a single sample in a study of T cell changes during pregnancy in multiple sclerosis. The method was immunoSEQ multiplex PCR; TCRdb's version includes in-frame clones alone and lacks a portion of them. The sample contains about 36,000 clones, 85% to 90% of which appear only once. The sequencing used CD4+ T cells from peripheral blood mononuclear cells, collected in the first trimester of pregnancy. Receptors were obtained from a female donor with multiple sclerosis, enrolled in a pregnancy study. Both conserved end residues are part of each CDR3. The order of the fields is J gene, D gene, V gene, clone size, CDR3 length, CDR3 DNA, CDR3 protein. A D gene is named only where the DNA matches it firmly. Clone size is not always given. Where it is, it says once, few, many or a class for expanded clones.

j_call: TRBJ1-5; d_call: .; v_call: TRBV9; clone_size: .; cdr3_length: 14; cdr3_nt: TGTGCCAGCAGCCCTCGGGGGGAGTATCAGCCCCAGCATTTT; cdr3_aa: CASSPRGEYQPQHF
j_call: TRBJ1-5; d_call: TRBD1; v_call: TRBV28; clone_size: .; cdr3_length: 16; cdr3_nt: TGTGCCAGCAGAGGGAACAGGGGGTCGGGCAATCAGCCCCAGCATTTT; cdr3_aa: CASRGNRGSGNQPQHF
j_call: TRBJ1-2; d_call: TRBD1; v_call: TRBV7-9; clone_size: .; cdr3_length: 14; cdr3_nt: TGTGCCAGCAGCCATATACAGGGGGCGAATGGCTACACCTTC; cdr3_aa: CASSHIQGANGYTF
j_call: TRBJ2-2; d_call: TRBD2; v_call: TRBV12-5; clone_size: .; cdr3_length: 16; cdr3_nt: TGTGCTAGTGGTTTGACTACTAGCGGGGGGACCGGGGAGCTGTTTTTT; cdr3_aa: CASGLTTSGGTGELFF
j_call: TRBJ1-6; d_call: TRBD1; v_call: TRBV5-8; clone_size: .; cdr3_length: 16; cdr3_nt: TGTGCCAGCAGCTTGACAACAGGGGCCCTTAATTCACCCCTCCACTTT; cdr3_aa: CASSLTTGALNSPLHF
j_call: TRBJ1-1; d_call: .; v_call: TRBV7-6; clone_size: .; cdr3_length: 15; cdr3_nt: TGTGCCAGCACCCCGGAGGTCGGGGTAGAGACTGAAGCTTTCTTT; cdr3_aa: CASTPEVGVETEAFF
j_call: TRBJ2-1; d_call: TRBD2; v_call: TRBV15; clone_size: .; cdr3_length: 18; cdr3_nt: TGTGCCACCAGCAGAGATCGGAGACTAGCGGGGGTTCACAATGAGCAGTTCTTC; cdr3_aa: CATSRDRRLAGVHNEQFF
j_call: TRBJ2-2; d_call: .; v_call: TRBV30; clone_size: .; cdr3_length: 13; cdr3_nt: TGTGCCTGGAGTGTTCCCGTCACCGGGGAGCTGTTTTTT; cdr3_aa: CAWSVPVTGELFF
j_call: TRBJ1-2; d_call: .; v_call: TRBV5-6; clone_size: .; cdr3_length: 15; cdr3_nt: TGTGCCAGCAGCTTGGGAAATACTCCCAACTATGGCTACACCTTC; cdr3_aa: CASSLGNTPNYGYTF
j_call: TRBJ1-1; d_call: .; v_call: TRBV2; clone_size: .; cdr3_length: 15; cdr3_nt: TGTGCCAGCAGCCAGTTTGCGGCCCTGAACACTGAAGCTTTCTTT; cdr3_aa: CASSQFAALNTEAFF
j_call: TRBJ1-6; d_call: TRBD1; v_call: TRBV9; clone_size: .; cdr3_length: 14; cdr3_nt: TGTGCCAGCAGCGATGGACAGGGTAATTCACCCCTCCACTTT; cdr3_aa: CASSDGQGNSPLHF
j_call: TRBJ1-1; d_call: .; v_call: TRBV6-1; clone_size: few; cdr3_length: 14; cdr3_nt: TGTGCCAGCAGTGCGACTACCATGAACACTGAAGCTTTCTTT; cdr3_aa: CASSATTMNTEAFF
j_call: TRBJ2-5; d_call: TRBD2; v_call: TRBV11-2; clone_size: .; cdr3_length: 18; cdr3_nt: TGTGCCAGCAGCTTAGGAGTTGGCGGGAGGGCCTGGGGAGAGACCCAGTACTTC; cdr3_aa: CASSLGVGGRAWGETQYF
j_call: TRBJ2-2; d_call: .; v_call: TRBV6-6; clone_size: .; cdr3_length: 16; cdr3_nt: TGTGCCAGCAGTCTAAGGGAGCCATTAATCGGCGGGGAGCTGTTTTTT; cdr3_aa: CASSLREPLIGGELFF